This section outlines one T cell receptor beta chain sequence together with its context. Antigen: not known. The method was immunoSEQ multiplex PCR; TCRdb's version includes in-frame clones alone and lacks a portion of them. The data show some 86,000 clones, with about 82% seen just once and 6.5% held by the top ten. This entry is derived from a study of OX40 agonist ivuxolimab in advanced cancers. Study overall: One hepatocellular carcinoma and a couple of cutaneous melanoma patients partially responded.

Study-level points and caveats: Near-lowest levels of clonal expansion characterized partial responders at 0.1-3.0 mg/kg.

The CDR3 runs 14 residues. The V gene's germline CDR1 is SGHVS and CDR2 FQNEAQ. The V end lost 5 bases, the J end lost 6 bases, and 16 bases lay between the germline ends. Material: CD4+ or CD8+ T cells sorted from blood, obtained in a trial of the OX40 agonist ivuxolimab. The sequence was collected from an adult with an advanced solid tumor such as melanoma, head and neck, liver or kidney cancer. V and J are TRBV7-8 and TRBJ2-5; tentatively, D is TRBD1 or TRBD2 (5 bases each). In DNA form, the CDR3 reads TGTGCCAGCAGCCGATCAGGGACGGGGCAGACCCAGTACTTC. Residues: CASSRSGTGQTQYF.